This entry lists 6 T cell receptor beta chains sequenced from one sample in a study of T cells after yellow fever vaccination. MiXCR, run by TCRdb on the 5' RACE reads, gives a single entry per CDR3 protein. The sample records a few hundred thousand distinct CDR3 sequences, 17% being singletons. Material: PBMCs, obtained 5 days after the first yellow fever vaccination. The receptors were sampled from a man between 18 and 29 years old who received the YFV17D yellow fever vaccine.

This clonotype was counted at least ten times. The chain carries TRBV13 and TRBJ2-2, with D tentatively TRBD1 (5 bases). Germline CDR1 reads PRHDT; CDR2 reads FYEKMQ (reference sequence). V gave up 1 base and J gave up 0 bases, with 6 bases separating them. The CDR3 sequence is 15 residues long. CDR3 DNA sequence: TGTGCCAGCAGCTTAGACAGGACGAACACCGGGGAGCTGTTTTTT. Translating gives CASSLDRTNTGELFF.

As to this clonotype: A read error may explain this, as a much larger clone is one base away. Because the CDR3 is missing its conserved closing phenylalanine or tryptophan, this is likely a read error. The V gene is TRBV3-1, the J gene TRBJ2-3; D remains unclear. V was clipped by 1 base and J by 2 bases, with 4 bases between them. Per the germline V gene, CDR1 is LGHDT and CDR2 is YNNKEL (reference sequence). This CDR3 region has 13 residues. CDR3 in amino acids: CASSQVTTDTQYS. The CDR3 coding sequence is TGTGCCAGCAGCCAAGTTACCACAGATACGCAGTATTCT.

The V call is TRBV9, the J call TRBJ2-7, with 7 nucleotides matching TRBD1. The CDR3 length is 13 residues. J lost 4 bases, V lost 2 bases, and 3 bases had no gene match. Germline V gene data show CDR1 as SGDLS and CDR2 as YYNGEE. In nucleotides, the CDR3 is TGTGCCAGCAGCGTTGGGACAGAATACGAGCAGTACTTC. This translates into CASSVGTEYEQYF.

This rearrangement joins TRBV12-5 to TRBJ1-2, with D possibly being TRBD1 (6 bases). The CDR3 is 12 residues long. Germline V gives CDR1 LGHNT, CDR2 FRNRAP. Deletions cut 3 bases from V and 6 bases from J, with 8 bases between. CDR3 nucleotides: TGTGCTAGTGGTTTCGGACAGAATGGCTACACCTTC. Amino acid sequence: CASGFGQNGYTF.

This clonotype was seen a handful of times. The rearrangement uses TRBV12-3 or TRBV12-4 and TRBJ1-1; 7 bases are shared with TRBD1. The ends lost 5 bases at V and 3 bases at J; junction bases unmatched: 9. This CDR3 has 15 amino acids. In nucleotides, the CDR3 is TGTGCCAGCAGTCGCGGGACAGTAGGGGACACTGAAGCTTTCTTT. This codes for CASSRGTVGDTEAFF.

This clonotype was seen many times. The rearrangement links TRBV5-1 to TRBJ1-6, with 8 bases lining up with TRBD1. The V gene end was trimmed by 4 bases and the J gene end by 10 bases; junction bases not matched to a gene: 7. There are 14 residues in the CDR3. Germline-derived CDR1 and CDR2 are SGHRS and YFSETQ. The CDR3 bases are TGCGCCAGCAGCCCGGACAGGGAGCGGTCACCCCTCCACTTT. Residues: CASSPDRERSPLHF. Drawing the rest from reference TRBV5-1 and TRBJ1-6, the complete variable domain is KAGVTQTPRYLIKTRGQQVTLSCSPISGHRSVSWYQQTPGQGLQFLFEYFSETQRNKGNFPGRFSGRQFSNSRSEMNVSTLELGDSALYLCASSPDRERSPLHFGNGTRLTVT.